A selection of T cell receptor beta chains follows, all from one sample in a study of shared clonotypes between healthy human individuals. The table came from immunoSEQ multiplex PCR; TCRdb's copy has only in-frame clones and leaves some out. The data show more than 400,000 clones, 90% to 97% seen once. What was sequenced was naive CD4+ T cells sorted from blood. Every receptor here comes from a woman younger than 45 in good health. Both conserved end residues are part of each CDR3. D genes are given only for firm matches. Where a row states a size, it is once, few, many or the class of an expanded clone; other rows omit it.

TRBJ2-7	NA	TRBV5-1	NA	TGCGCCAGCAGCCGGAGCGGAGGAGAGTTCTACGAGCAGTACTTC	CASSRSGGEFYEQYF
TRBJ2-7	NA	TRBV28	NA	TGTGCCAGCACTCGCGGGTCCTACGAGCAGTACTTC	CASTRGSYEQYF
TRBJ2-3	NA	TRBV28	NA	TGTGAAGCAAGGGGGGAGGTCCACACAGATACGCAGTATTTT	CEARGEVHTDTQYF
TRBJ2-7	NA	TRBV28	NA	TGTGCCAGCAGCCTGCTCTACGAGCAGTACTTC	CASSLLYEQYF
TRBJ2-3	NA	TRBV9	NA	TGTGCCAGCAGCGGACAGCAACTAGAAACTAGCACAGATACGCAGTATTTT	CASSGQQLETSTDTQYF
TRBJ2-7	NA	TRBV5-4	NA	TGTGCCAGCAGCTCGAGCCCGGGCCTGGGCAACGAGCAGTACTTC	CASSSSPGLGNEQYF
TRBJ1-4	TRBD1	TRBV2	NA	TGTGCCAGCAGCAAACATCCGGGACAGGGGGCGGGAGGGGAAAAACTGTTTTTT	CASSKHPGQGAGGEKLFF
TRBJ1-1	TRBD1	TRBV6-6	NA	TGTGCCAGCAGCCCCGACAGGGGCGCGGGTGGTGGTGAAGCTTTCTTT	CASSPDRGAGGGEAFF
TRBJ1-5	TRBD1	TRBV18	NA	TGTGCCAGCTCACCACAAGCTCCGGGACAGAGCAATCAGCCCCAGCATTTT	CASSPQAPGQSNQPQHF
TRBJ1-5	NA	TRBV27	once	TGTGCCAGCAGTGCTCTGACTGGTTATAGCAATCAGCCCCAGCATTTT	CASSALTGYSNQPQHF
TRBJ1-1	NA	TRBV28	NA	TGTGCCAGCAGGCCCGAAACAGGGACGAACACTGAAGCTTTCTTT	CASRPETGTNTEAFF
TRBJ1-5	NA	TRBV19	NA	TGTGCCAGTCGAGTGGGGGCGTATAGCAATCAGCCCCAGCATTTT	CASRVGAYSNQPQHF
TRBJ1-5	TRBD1	TRBV28	NA	TGTGCCAGCAGCAAAGGACAGGACAATCAGCCCCAGCATTTT	CASSKGQDNQPQHF
TRBJ1-1	NA	TRBV2	NA	TGTGCCAGCAGTGAAGTTTTGGCGGGTGGCGCTTTCTTT	CASSEVLAGGAFF
TRBJ2-5	NA	TRBV14	once	TGTGCCAGCAGCCACCAAGCGTCAGAGACCCAGTACTTC	CASSHQASETQYF
TRBJ2-7	TRBD1	TRBV28	NA	TGTGCCAGCAGTATCCGCCGGGACAGGGGTTGGTACGAGCAGTACTTC	CASSIRRDRGWYEQYF
TRBJ1-1	NA	TRBV2	NA	TGTGCCAGCAGTGAAGAGGTCAACACTGAAGCTTTCTTT	CASSEEVNTEAFF
TRBJ2-7	NA	TRBV10-2	NA	TGCGCCAGCAGTGAGTCGTCTGCGAGTAGCTACGAGCAGTACTTC	CASSESSASSYEQYF
TRBJ2-7	NA	TRBV2	NA	TGTGCCAGCAGTGCCGTGAGCTACGAGCAGTACTTC	CASSAVSYEQYF
TRBJ2-7	TRBD2	TRBV29-1	NA	TGCAGCGTTTTAACGGGAGGGCGTTTCGACGAGCAGTACTTC	CSVLTGGRFDEQYF
TRBJ2-7	NA	TRBV11-3	NA	TGTGCCAGCAGCTTGGGGGACTTGCACTACGAGCAGTACTTC	CASSLGDLHYEQYF
TRBJ2-1	TRBD1	TRBV11-2	NA	TGTGCCAGCAGCCCACGGACAGGGGATTACAATGAGCAGTTCTTC	CASSPRTGDYNEQFF
TRBJ2-7	TRBD1	TRBV14	NA	TGTGCCAGCAGCCAAGCTCAGGAGACAGGGGCTCCTTACGCCTACGAGCAGTACTTC	CASSQAQETGAPYAYEQYF
TRBJ2-7	NA	TRBV28	NA	TGTGCCAACTCCCCCGGGGACCGGTGGCACGAGCAGTACTTC	CANSPGDRWHEQYF
TRBJ2-2	TRBD2	TRBV7-2	once	TGTGCCAGCAGCTTAGGCGGGGGTGTCGACACCGGGGAGCTGTTTTTT	CASSLGGGVDTGELFF
TRBJ2-2	TRBD2	TRBV13	NA	TGTGCCAGCAGCTTAGACGGGAGGGACACCGGGGAGCTGTTTTTT	CASSLDGRDTGELFF
TRBJ2-3	NA	TRBV27	NA	TGTGCCAGCAGTCGCGGAAGAGGGGCAGATACGCAGTATTTT	CASSRGRGADTQYF
TRBJ2-5	NA	TRBV18	NA	TGTGCCAGCTCACCACCCCCGGATCAGGAGACCCAGTACTTC	CASSPPPDQETQYF
TRBJ1-3	NA	TRBV5-6	NA	TGTGCCAGCAGCTTGGGACAGCGTATTTTCGGAAACACCATATATTTT	CASSLGQRIFGNTIYF